The rows below give T cell receptor beta chains drawn from one sample of a study of OX40 agonist ivuxolimab in advanced cancers. Sequencing used immunoSEQ multiplex PCR; TCRdb keeps in-frame clones, though not all of them. The sample consists of around 60,000 clones, 89% of them appearing once. The sequencing used CD4+ or CD8+ T cells sorted from blood, collected in a trial of the OX40 agonist ivuxolimab. These receptors came from an adult with an advanced solid tumor such as melanoma, head and neck, liver or kidney cancer. The CDR3 runs from the conserved cysteine through the conserved F or W. D genes are given only for firm matches. Some rows mark clone size as missing; the rest say once, few, many or name a class of expanded clone.

clone_size: NA; j_call: TRBJ2-3; v_call: TRBV7-2; d_call: TRBD2; cdr3_nt: TGTGCCAGCAGCTTAGGCCTAGCGGGAGGCCCGATAACAGATACGCAGTATTTT; cdr3_aa: CASSLGLAGGPITDTQYF
clone_size: few; j_call: TRBJ1-5; v_call: TRBV4-1; d_call: NA; cdr3_nt: TGCGCCAGCAGCCTCGCTTATCGAAATAGCAATCAGCCCCAGCATTTT; cdr3_aa: CASSLAYRNSNQPQHF
clone_size: NA; j_call: TRBJ2-7; v_call: TRBV5-5; d_call: TRBD1; cdr3_nt: TGTGCCAGCAGTTACTCAGGGACAGCCTACGAGCAGTACTTC; cdr3_aa: CASSYSGTAYEQYF
clone_size: NA; j_call: TRBJ2-7; v_call: TRBV19; d_call: NA; cdr3_nt: TGTGCCAGTAGTACTGGTTACGAGCAGTACTTC; cdr3_aa: CASSTGYEQYF
clone_size: NA; j_call: TRBJ2-7; v_call: TRBV28; d_call: TRBD2; cdr3_nt: TGTGCCAGCAGTTCTCCTAGCGGGGGGGATTACGAGCAGTACTTC; cdr3_aa: CASSSPSGGDYEQYF
clone_size: NA; j_call: TRBJ1-2; v_call: TRBV19; d_call: TRBD1; cdr3_nt: TGTGCCAGTTCGACAGGGGCGCTTGGCTACACCTTC; cdr3_aa: CASSTGALGYTF
clone_size: NA; j_call: TRBJ2-3; v_call: TRBV5-1; d_call: NA; cdr3_nt: TGCGCCAGCAGCGAAGAAGGCGAGGGTACGCAGTATTTT; cdr3_aa: CASSEEGEGTQYF
clone_size: NA; j_call: TRBJ2-7; v_call: TRBV19; d_call: NA; cdr3_nt: TGTGCCAGTAGTATATTTGACTCCTACGAGCAGTACTTC; cdr3_aa: CASSIFDSYEQYF
clone_size: NA; j_call: TRBJ1-1; v_call: TRBV6-1; d_call: NA; cdr3_nt: TGTGCCAGCACCCGGGCGGATTACACTGAAGCTTTCTTT; cdr3_aa: CASTRADYTEAFF
clone_size: NA; j_call: TRBJ2-6; v_call: TRBV30; d_call: NA; cdr3_nt: TGTGCCTGGAGTGTAGGGGCGGGGGCCAACGTCCTGACTTTC; cdr3_aa: CAWSVGAGANVLTF
clone_size: NA; j_call: TRBJ2-1; v_call: TRBV5-1; d_call: TRBD1; cdr3_nt: TGCGCCAGCAGCACCATTTCACGGGGGACAGGGTCCTACAATGAGCAGTTCTTC; cdr3_aa: CASSTISRGTGSYNEQFF
clone_size: NA; j_call: TRBJ2-7; v_call: TRBV27; d_call: TRBD1; cdr3_nt: TGTGCCAGCAGTTTAGCAGGGGGCGAGCAGTACTTC; cdr3_aa: CASSLAGGEQYF
clone_size: NA; j_call: TRBJ1-6; v_call: TRBV27; d_call: NA; cdr3_nt: TGTGCCAGCAGTTACGGGGCTTTTAATTCACCCCTCCACTTT; cdr3_aa: CASSYGAFNSPLHF
clone_size: NA; j_call: TRBJ2-3; v_call: TRBV6-1; d_call: NA; cdr3_nt: TGTGCCAGCAGTGAAGGGGCAGGGTGGAGCACAGATACGCAGTATTTT; cdr3_aa: CASSEGAGWSTDTQYF
clone_size: NA; j_call: TRBJ2-7; v_call: TRBV10-2; d_call: NA; cdr3_nt: TGCGCCAGCAGTGAGTCCTACAGGCTGGACTACGAGCAGTACTTC; cdr3_aa: CASSESYRLDYEQYF
clone_size: NA; j_call: TRBJ1-2; v_call: TRBV29-1; d_call: NA; cdr3_nt: TGCAGCGTTGAAGGCAGAAGTTATGGCTACACCTTC; cdr3_aa: CSVEGRSYGYTF
clone_size: NA; j_call: TRBJ2-3; v_call: TRBV6-1; d_call: NA; cdr3_nt: TGTGCCAGCAGTGAACGGCAGGCAAGCACAGATACGCAGTATTTT; cdr3_aa: CASSERQASTDTQYF